The sequence of this T cell receptor (beta chain) was determined in a study of blood T cells in healthy people across ages. Then a second PCR, running roughly 7 to 11 cycles, was carried out with a sample-barcoded 5' primer and a J-beta primer mix. TCRdb fed the 5' RACE reads into MiXCR, producing one record per CDR3 protein. The sample lists 750,000 or so distinct CDR3 sequences, approximately 25% occurring once. This clonotype was seen many times. Trimming left V 6 bases short and J 1 base short, with 9 bases between. Looked up from germline, CDR1 is DFQATT and CDR2 is SNEGSKA (reference sequence). This CDR3 spans 12 amino acids. Separately, the same data were catalogued under a study of T cells of mothers and their children.

Input material: blood. The V gene is TRBV20-1, the J gene TRBJ2-5, with a weak D call TRBD1 (5 bases). The sequence derives from a boy aged 10-17 years in good health. The CDR3 loop is CSAKDTQETQYF. The CDR3 nucleotides are TGCAGTGCGAAGGACACCCAAGAGACCCAGTACTTC.